The sequence of this T cell receptor beta chain was determined in a study of vaccination and CD4 T cells after COVID-19 (dated 2022 in TCRdb). Regarding the complete study: Convalescent patients had a positive SARS-CoV-2 result on nasal swab PCR, and of these patients, 8 or 9 had mild disease and one had severe disease. Post-COVID blood samples were collected from convalescent patients a median of around 100 days after diagnosis, with a range of roughly 35 to 161 days. The convalescent cohort comprised six males and four females, including two Hispanic individuals, seven Caucasians, two Asians and one multiracial person. Post-vaccine blood samples were collected a median of about 72 days after the second vaccine dose, ranging from about 13 to 241 days. Three convalescent patients gave samples both early after vaccination (day 14) and late after vaccination (days 161 to 241). Two doses of either the Pfizer-BioNTech BNT162b2 vaccine (n=8) or the Moderna mRNA-1273 vaccine (n=2) were administered to participants. In approximately eleven COVID-19 convalescent patients and a handful of infection-naive healthy vaccine recipients, the spike-specific CD4+ TCR repertoire before mRNA vaccination was compared with the repertoire after mRNA vaccination.

This clonotype is characterized as medium-sized (0.01 to 0.1%). The specificity of this receptor is unknown. Qualities for individual bases were not recorded, and no much larger clone is one base off. The label giving this sample's time point can be read as: late sampling 161 to 241 days after vaccination in a few convalescent patients. The positive SARS-CoV-2 PCR tests of the convalescent patients were dated from March to December 2020, before the Alpha, Beta and Delta variants emerged in the United States. PBMCs were separated from whole blood using Ficoll-Paque Plus gradient centrifugation and then either used fresh or cryopreserved at -140C. Libraries were built with PCR. For sequencing, an Illumina iSeq 100 was employed. The authors processed their data as follows. Non-productive sequences were filtered out, and CDR3s that did not start with C, did not end with F or W, or were shorter than 7 amino acids were discarded. Using R version 3.6.1, CDR3 homology was evaluated through Levenshtein distances (stringdist) along with unrooted phylogenetic trees (ape). Using fastp trimming at Q25 and MiXCR clonotype assembly, TCRdb reanalyzed the public sequencing data and kept in-frame beta chains. Each record represents a unique CDR3 protein, reported with the most common genes and DNA among its rows. The V and J calls, along with clone size, are taken from TCRdb and not from the paper's own processing. The sample table holds 30,000 or so distinct CDR3 sequences, of which 50% were seen once. The leading ten clones occupy 5% to 6.5% of the sample.

Findings and caveats that apply to the study as a whole: An increase in the median number of SARS-CoV-2-reactive clonotypes from approximately 21 after infection to 38 after vaccination was observed, but the change was not found to be significant. Among convalescent patients, a median about 90% of the SARS-CoV-2-reactive clones seen after vaccination appeared only after vaccination, which suggests priming specific to the vaccine. Only a relatively small number of convalescent patients were included in the study, and early timepoints following natural infection were not analyzed. Of the vaccine-specific clones found in convalescent patients, nearly all (304 of 307) were mono-reactive for SARS-CoV-2 spike instead of being cross-reactive with common cold coronaviruses.

CDR1 and CDR2 are drawn from the germline V gene: MDHEN, SYDVKM. The CDR3 contains 17 residues, cysteine and phenylalanine counted. The entry retains the CDR3 DNA only, 51 bases that are in frame from base 1. Trimming at the junction amounts to 7 bases on V and 0 bases on J, and the germline ends lie 16 bases apart. The sample here was CD4+ T cells from blood, taken about 7 months after SARS-CoV-2 vaccination. The receptor was isolated from a human donor who had recovered from COVID-19. The chain links TRBV28 with TRBJ2-6, with an unclear D gene assignment. The CDR3 protein: CASNQQPSISGANVLTF. The base sequence is TGTGCCAGCAACCAACAGCCCAGCATCTCTGGGGCCAACGTCCTGACTTTC.